Shown below are 30 T cell receptor beta chains from a single sample sequenced in a study of blood T cells in healthy people across ages. Alongside a J-beta primer mix, a sample-barcoded 5' primer served in a second PCR lasting about 7 to 11 cycles. TCRdb ran MiXCR on the 5' RACE reads and lists one entry per CDR3 protein. The table records over 1,300,000 distinct CDR3 sequences, around 59% of them present only once. Sequencing used blood. The receptors originated from a man younger than 30 in good health.

V and J are TRBV20-1 and TRBJ1-5; D possibly corresponds to TRBD1 (5 bases). Trimming stripped 0 bases from V and 3 bases from J, with 12 bases between. Germline V gene sequence: CDR1 DFQATT, CDR2 SNEGSKA (reference sequence). CDR3 length equals 15 residues. CDR3 in amino acids: CSAREQGAHNQPQHF. The CDR3 nucleotides are TGCAGTGCTAGAGAGCAGGGAGCTCACAATCAGCCCCAGCATTTT.

This chain's CDR3 is CASSLDGRDGNQPQHF. DNA of the CDR3: TGCGCCAGCAGCTTGGATGGCAGGGATGGCAATCAGCCCCAGCATTTT. This chain connects TRBV5-1 to TRBJ1-5, with D possibly matching TRBD1 (5 bases). Trimming left V 0 bases short and J 2 bases short, with 12 bases between. The CDR3 has 16 amino acids. Germline CDR1 is SGHRS and CDR2 is YFSETQ. Full variable domain (outside the CDR3, taken from reference TRBV5-1 and TRBJ1-5): KAGVTQTPRYLIKTRGQQVTLSCSPISGHRSVSWYQQTPGQGLQFLFEYFSETQRNKGNFPGRFSGRQFSNSRSEMNVSTLELGDSALYLCASSLDGRDGNQPQHFGDGTRLSIL.

The CDR3: CASSWETGNTEAFF. CDR3 DNA: TGTGCCAGCAGCTGGGAGACAGGGAACACTGAAGCTTTCTTT. The rearrangement joins TRBV11-2 to TRBJ1-1; the D gene is possibly TRBD1 (6 bases). Germline V gene data show CDR1 as SGHAT and CDR2 as FQNNGV. Trimming took off 4 bases at V and 1 base at J, with 10 bases between the two ends. The length of the CDR3 is 14 residues.

In this sample, this clonotype turned up many times. The genes are TRBV10-3 and TRBJ2-6; D unclear. Trimming cost V 5 bases and J 0 bases, with 14 bases left between them. Germline CDR1 ENHRY, CDR2 SYGVKD. This CDR3 has 17 amino acids. CDR3: CAISSDAHLSGANVLTF. CDR3 sequence (DNA): TGTGCCATCAGTTCGGATGCCCACCTCTCTGGGGCCAACGTCCTGACTTTC.

This clonotype occurred a few times. The chain links TRBV4-2 to TRBJ2-1; perhaps D is TRBD1 or TRBD2 (5 bases each). This CDR3 region has 13 residues. Germline CDR1 reads LGHNA; CDR2 reads YNFKEQ. The V and J ends lost 3 bases and 7 bases respectively, with 10 bases between them. CDR3 sequence (DNA): TGTGCCAGCAGCCAGCGTTGGGGGAATGAGCAGTTCTTC. It codes for CASSQRWGNEQFF.

This chain connects TRBV7-9 to TRBJ2-7; TRBD1 is a possible D gene (5 bases). CDR1 and CDR2 (germline): SEHNR, FQNEAQ (reference sequence). The CDR3 is made up of 14 amino acids. Trimming removed 5 bases from V and 7 bases from J, with 18 bases in between. The CDR3 spells CASSRVRGSGEQYF. CDR3 bases: TGTGCCAGCAGCCGGGTAAGGGGTTCCGGGGAGCAGTACTTC.

The chain links TRBV7-8 to TRBJ2-1, with 7 bases that match TRBD1. Germline CDR1 is SGHVS and CDR2 is FQNEAQ. CDR3 size: 15 residues. V gave up 5 bases and J gave up 9 bases; unmatched junction bases: 13. CDR3 nucleotides: TGTGCCAGCAGCCCAAGACAGGGAATCGCGAGTGAGCAGTTCTTC. Its protein product is CASSPRQGIASEQFF.

Here the CDR3 DNA reads TGTGCCAGCAGCCAAGCTGGGGCGGGACCTTCCTACGAGCAGTACTTC. Translation gives CASSQAGAGPSYEQYF. V is TRBV4-2 and J is TRBJ2-7; D is possibly TRBD2 (6 bases). V lost 1 base, J lost 1 base, and 14 bases lay in between. Germline V gives CDR1 LGHNA, CDR2 YNFKEQ. This CDR3 contains 16 residues.

This CDR3 reads CASSWVGGNEKLFF. CDR3 DNA: TGTGCCAGCAGTTGGGTAGGGGGGAATGAAAAACTGTTTTTT. The chain links TRBV28 to TRBJ1-4, with D possibly TRBD1 on 6 matching bases. The CDR3 length is 14 residues. In germline, CDR1 is MDHEN, CDR2 SYDVKM. Trimming stripped 4 bases from V and 5 bases from J, with 11 bases between.

The CDR3 protein is CASSLFGGTSSYEQYF. In DNA form, the CDR3 reads TGTGCCAGCAGTTTATTCGGGGGGACTAGCTCCTACGAGCAGTACTTC. This chain joins TRBV27 and TRBJ2-7, with 8 bases fitting TRBD2. The CDR3 totals 16 residues. Germline CDR1 is MNHEY and CDR2 is SMNVEV (reference sequence). Unmatched junction bases numbered 5, after V lost 1 base and J lost 0 bases.

The chain joins TRBV3-1 to TRBJ1-5, with 9 bases fitting TRBD1. The CDR3 covers 15 residues. The germline CDR1 and CDR2 sequences are LGHDT and YNNKEL (reference sequence). V gave up 5 bases and J gave up 4 bases; unmatched junction bases: 6. For the CDR3, the DNA is TGTGCCAGCAGCACGACGGGACAGGGAAATCAGCCCCAGCATTTT. The encoded protein is CASSTTGQGNQPQHF.

For the CDR3, the DNA is TGTGCCAGCCTTACAGGGGTCTATGGCTACACCTTC. Residues: CASLTGVYGYTF. The rearrangement uses TRBV6-1 and TRBJ1-2; 7 bases agree with TRBD1. Unmatched junction bases numbered 4, after V lost 8 bases and J lost 4 bases. This CDR3 spans 12 amino acids. Germline CDR1 reads MNHNS; CDR2 reads SASEGT.

The chain employs TRBV20-1 and TRBJ2-5; no definite D call. Trimming removed 3 bases at V and 4 bases at J, with 18 bases between. Per germline, CDR1 DFQATT and CDR2 SNEGSKA (reference sequence). The CDR3 loop spans 15 amino acids. The CDR3, as DNA: TGCAGTGCTAGGGATCTCGAATCGTTCGGAGAGACCCAGTACTTC. The encoded protein is CSARDLESFGETQYF.

The chain has TRBV7-9 and TRBJ2-1; the D is unclear. In germline, CDR1 is SEHNR, CDR2 FQNEAQ (reference sequence). Deletions cut 0 bases from V and 7 bases from J, with 4 bases between. CDR3 length: 12 residues. The CDR3 protein is CASSLAKNEQFF. Written as DNA, the CDR3 is TGTGCCAGCAGCTTAGCGAAGAATGAGCAGTTCTTC.

The chain uses TRBV27 and TRBJ2-1; D is perhaps TRBD1 (6 bases). Germline lookup yields CDR1 MNHEY and CDR2 SMNVEV (reference sequence). CDR3 length: 12 amino acids. V was clipped by 4 bases and J by 13 bases, with 14 bases between them. For the CDR3, the DNA is TGTGCCAGCAGTTCTCGCACAGGGCTCCAGTTCTTC. This codes for CASSSRTGLQFF.

CDR3 sequence reads: CASSLGRSSEAFF. DNA of the CDR3: TGTGCCAGCAGCTTGGGGCGGTCCTCTGAAGCTTTCTTT. The chain recombines TRBV7-2 with TRBJ1-1; D is possibly TRBD1 (5 bases). CDR1 is SGHTA and CDR2 is FQGNSA in the germline V gene. This CDR3 spans 13 amino acids. With 3 bases removed from V and 6 bases from J, the gap between germline ends came to 11 bases.

V and J are TRBV20-1 and TRBJ1-2; D remains ambiguous. Trimming cost V 3 bases and J 7 bases, with 9 bases left between them. Germline assignment: CDR1 DFQATT and CDR2 SNEGSKA (reference sequence). CDR3 length equals 11 residues. The DNA of the CDR3 is TGCAGTGCTAGTCCTCAGCCTGGCTACACCTTC. It specifies CSASPQPGYTF.

V and J are TRBV14 and TRBJ1-2; D perhaps matches TRBD1 (5 bases). The ends were cut back, 9 bases at V and 3 bases at J, with 11 bases in the middle. This CDR3 contains 12 residues. Germline-derived CDR1 and CDR2 are SGHDN and FVKESK. CDR3: CARSRDYYGYTF. CDR3 DNA: TGTGCCAGAAGCAGGGATTACTATGGCTACACCTTC. Together with reference TRBV14 and TRBJ1-2, the CDR3 gives the full variable domain: EAGVTQFPSHSVIEKGQTVTLRCDPISGHDNLYWYRRVMGKEIKFLLHFVKESKQDESGMPNNRFLAERTGGTYSTLKVQPAELEDSGVYFCARSRDYYGYTFGSGTRLTVV.

The chain joins TRBV15 to TRBJ2-4; D ambiguous. The J call may be incorrect, as the DNA end agrees better with TRBJ2-7. The CDR3 has 12 residues. CDR1 is LNHNV, CDR2 YYDKDF, per germline (reference sequence). The DNA for the CDR3 is TGTGCCAACGGGTCCCCTTACTACGAGCAGTACTTC. Residues: CANGSPYYEQYF.

The chain couples TRBV9 to TRBJ2-3, with 11 bases identical to TRBD2. The CDR3 length is 17 residues. Germline CDR1 is SGDLS and CDR2 is YYNGEE. With 2 bases clipped from V and 7 bases from J, the junction kept 12 bases outside the gene matches. CDR3 nucleotides: TGTGCCAGCAGCGTTACTGATAGCGGGGGGGCCAGGTATACGCAGTATTTT. Amino acid sequence: CASSVTDSGGARYTQYF.

The chain combines TRBV5-1 with TRBJ2-3; unclear D gene. The CDR3 has 15 amino acids. The V gene lost 3 bases and the J gene lost 6 bases, with 17 bases spanning the gap. Germline CDR1 is SGHRS and CDR2 is YFSETQ. The CDR3 sequence is CASSSQAPPPDTQYF. CDR3 sequence (DNA): TGCGCCAGCAGCTCACAAGCCCCTCCGCCTGATACGCAGTATTTT.

The chain recombines TRBV6-5 with TRBJ2-3; 11 bases map to TRBD1. CDR1 and CDR2 (germline): MNHEY, SVGAGI. Unmatched junction bases numbered 8, after V lost 11 bases and J lost 7 bases. There are 13 residues in the CDR3. The CDR3 nucleotides are TGTGCCGTCTCCGGGACAGGGGGATATACGCAGTATTTT. Translating gives CAVSGTGGYTQYF.

The CDR3 here is CASSTGQPENQPQHF. The DNA for the CDR3 is TGTGCCAGCTCTACCGGACAGCCTGAGAATCAGCCCCAGCATTTT. The V call is TRBV12-3 or TRBV12-4, the J call TRBJ1-5; TRBD1 is a possible D gene (6 bases). Trimming left V 8 bases short and J 4 bases short, with 18 bases between. This CDR3 is built from 15 residues.

This clonotype has just a few counts. The chain is built from TRBV3-1 and TRBJ2-4, with TRBD2 matching 8 bases. The end of the DNA aligns better with TRBJ2-7, so the J call may be wrong. This CDR3 has 16 residues. Germline V lookup: CDR1 LGHDT, CDR2 YNNKEL (reference sequence). CDR3 in DNA: TGTGCCAGCAGCCAAGGTACTAGCGGTCTCTCCTACGAGCAGTACTTC. Its translation: CASSQGTSGLSYEQYF.

The chain recombines TRBV11-2 with TRBJ2-3, with D possibly matching TRBD2 (5 bases). Germline V gene sequence: CDR1 SGHAT, CDR2 FQNNGV. This CDR3 contains 17 residues. Between the trimmed V and J ends, which lost 5 bases and 2 bases, there was a span of 20 bases. DNA of the CDR3: TGTGCCAGCAGCCCCATCGAGGGCGCGGACCTCACAGATACGCAGTATTTT. It specifies CASSPIEGADLTDTQYF.

This clonotype appeared a few times. The chain uses TRBV27 and TRBJ2-1; D uncertain. This CDR3 has 13 amino acids. V shed 6 bases and J shed 2 bases, with 8 bases lying between them. Germline loops: CDR1 MNHEY, CDR2 SMNVEV (reference sequence). The CDR3 loop reads CASRVGPYNEQFF. CDR3 DNA sequence: TGTGCCAGCAGGGTGGGCCCCTACAATGAGCAGTTCTTC.

V gene TRBV6-4 combines with J gene TRBJ1-2, with D unclear. The CDR3 has 8 amino acids. Looked up from germline, CDR1 is MRHNA and CDR2 is SNTAGT. This CDR3 is CADGGYTF. The CDR3 nucleotides read TGTGCGGACGGTGGCTACACCTTC.

This clonotype was observed a few times. The chain joins TRBV4-2 to TRBJ1-6, with D perhaps TRBD1 (5 bases). CDR3 size: 19 residues. The V gene lost 4 bases and the J gene lost 4 bases, with 23 bases spanning the gap. Looked up from germline, CDR1 is LGHNA and CDR2 is YNFKEQ. The CDR3 DNA sequence: TGTGCCAGCAGCCCTCAAGGGGCTTGGGGGGAAAGGTATAATTCACCCCTCCACTTT. Its translation is CASSPQGAWGERYNSPLHF.

This chain joins TRBV20-1 and TRBJ2-1; 10 bases agree with TRBD2. Germline V gene lookup returns CDR1 DFQATT and CDR2 SNEGSKA (reference sequence). Losses at the gene ends were 6 bases for V and 9 bases for J; bases not matched to a gene: 17. There are 16 residues in the CDR3. CDR3 protein: CSAPKSTSGRAGEQFF. The CDR3 DNA is TGCAGTGCCCCAAAAAGTACGAGCGGGAGGGCCGGTGAGCAGTTCTTC.

The CDR3 DNA reads as TGTGCCAGCAACGCGGGGGGGCCGGTAGTCGGTACGCAGTATTTT. It translates to CASNAGGPVVGTQYF. The V gene is TRBV28, the J gene TRBJ2-3; TRBD2 matches 9 bases. With 7 bases clipped from V and 8 bases from J, the junction kept 13 bases outside the gene matches. The CDR3 length is 15 residues. Germline assignment: CDR1 MDHEN and CDR2 SYDVKM.